The 4 T cell receptor beta chains reported below all come from one sample, sequenced in a study of blood T cells in healthy people across ages. A second roughly 7 to 11 cycle PCR used barcoded and J-beta primers. Each CDR3 protein is one row after TCRdb ran MiXCR on the 5' RACE reads. The sample records about a million distinct CDR3 sequences, 51% being singletons. The sequenced sample consisted of blood. The receptors were sampled from a woman in her fifties or sixties in good health.

V gene TRBV4-1 combines with J gene TRBJ2-7; D unclear. Germline CDR1 MGHRA, CDR2 YSYEKL. The CDR3 totals 13 residues. Trimming shortened V by 3 bases and J by 9 bases, and 15 bases separated the two germline ends. The CDR3 DNA reads as TGCGCCAGCAGCCAGGCAGCAACGCTTCGGCAGTACTTC. Protein: CASSQAATLRQYF.

This clonotype appeared once. This chain links TRBV7-6 with TRBJ1-1, with D possibly matching TRBD1 (5 bases). Trimming left V 5 bases short and J 1 base short, with 17 bases between. Looked up from germline, CDR1 is SGHVS and CDR2 is FNYEAQ. The CDR3 covers 16 residues. CDR3 sequence reads: CASSRQIDSRNTEAFF. DNA of the CDR3: TGTGCCAGCAGCCGGCAGATCGACAGCAGGAACACTGAAGCTTTCTTT.

The V call is TRBV5-1, the J call TRBJ2-3; D remains unclear. The V gene lost 0 bases and the J gene lost 5 bases, with 13 bases spanning the gap. The CDR3 is 15 residues long. In germline, CDR1 is SGHRS, CDR2 YFSETQ. CDR3: CASSLDRPALDTQYF. CDR3 in DNA: TGCGCCAGCAGCTTGGACCGCCCAGCTTTAGATACGCAGTATTTT. The full variable domain, in which reference TRBV5-1 and TRBJ2-3 provide the parts outside the CDR3, is KAGVTQTPRYLIKTRGQQVTLSCSPISGHRSVSWYQQTPGQGLQFLFEYFSETQRNKGNFPGRFSGRQFSNSRSEMNVSTLELGDSALYLCASSLDRPALDTQYFGPGTRLTVL.

The gene calls are TRBV3-1 and TRBJ2-5, with D uncertain. This CDR3 region has 15 residues. V was shortened by 2 bases and J by 2 bases, with 12 bases between the two germline ends. In germline, CDR1 is LGHDT, CDR2 YNNKEL (reference sequence). The CDR3, as DNA: TGTGCCAGCAGCCAAACGACGGCGGAACAAGAGACCCAGTACTTC. This sequence encodes CASSQTTAEQETQYF.